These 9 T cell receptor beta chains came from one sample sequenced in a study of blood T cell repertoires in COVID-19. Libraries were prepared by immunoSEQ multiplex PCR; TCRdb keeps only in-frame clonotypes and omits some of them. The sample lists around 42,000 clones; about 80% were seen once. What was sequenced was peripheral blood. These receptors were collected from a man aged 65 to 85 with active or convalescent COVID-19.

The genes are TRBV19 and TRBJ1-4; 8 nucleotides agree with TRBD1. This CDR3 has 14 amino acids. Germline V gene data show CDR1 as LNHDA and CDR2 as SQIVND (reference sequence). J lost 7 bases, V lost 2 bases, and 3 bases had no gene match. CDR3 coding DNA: TGTGCCAGTAGTATACGGGACAGGACTGAAAAACTGTTTTTT. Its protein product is CASSIRDRTEKLFF.

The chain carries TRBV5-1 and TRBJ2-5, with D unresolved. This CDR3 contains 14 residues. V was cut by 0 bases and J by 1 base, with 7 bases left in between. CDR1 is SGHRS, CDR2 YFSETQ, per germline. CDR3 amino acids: CASSLGRTQETQYF. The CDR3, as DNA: TGCGCCAGCAGCTTGGGCAGAACCCAAGAGACCCAGTACTTC.

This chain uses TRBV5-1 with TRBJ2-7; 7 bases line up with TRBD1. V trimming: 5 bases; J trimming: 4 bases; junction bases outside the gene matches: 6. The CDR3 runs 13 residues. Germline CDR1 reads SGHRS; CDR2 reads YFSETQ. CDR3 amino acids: CASRPGQQYEQYF. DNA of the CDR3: TGCGCCAGCAGACCGGGACAGCAATACGAGCAGTACTTC.

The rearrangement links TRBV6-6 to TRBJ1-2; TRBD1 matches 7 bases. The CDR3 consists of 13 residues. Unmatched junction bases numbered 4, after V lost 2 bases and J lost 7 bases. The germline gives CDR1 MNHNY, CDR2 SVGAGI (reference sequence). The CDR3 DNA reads TGTGCCAGCAGTTACGAGGGGGCGGGTGGCTACACCTTC. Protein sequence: CASSYEGAGGYTF.

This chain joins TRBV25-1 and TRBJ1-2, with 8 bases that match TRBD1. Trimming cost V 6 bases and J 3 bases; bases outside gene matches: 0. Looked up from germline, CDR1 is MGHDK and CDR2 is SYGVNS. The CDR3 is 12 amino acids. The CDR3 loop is CASRQGDYGYTF. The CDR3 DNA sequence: TGTGCCAGCAGACAGGGGGACTATGGCTACACCTTC.

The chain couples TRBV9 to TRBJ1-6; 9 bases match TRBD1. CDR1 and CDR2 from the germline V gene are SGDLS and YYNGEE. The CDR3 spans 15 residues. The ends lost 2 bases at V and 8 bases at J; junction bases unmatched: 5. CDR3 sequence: CASSVKDRGDSPLHF. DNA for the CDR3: TGTGCCAGCAGCGTCAAGGACAGGGGCGATTCACCCCTCCACTTT.

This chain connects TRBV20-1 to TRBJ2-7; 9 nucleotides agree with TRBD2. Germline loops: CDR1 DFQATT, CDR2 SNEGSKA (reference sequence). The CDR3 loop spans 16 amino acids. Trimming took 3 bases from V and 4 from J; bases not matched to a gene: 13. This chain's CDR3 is CSASWGAGGEEYEQYF. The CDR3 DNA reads TGCAGTGCTAGTTGGGGAGCGGGGGGCGAGGAATACGAGCAGTACTTC.

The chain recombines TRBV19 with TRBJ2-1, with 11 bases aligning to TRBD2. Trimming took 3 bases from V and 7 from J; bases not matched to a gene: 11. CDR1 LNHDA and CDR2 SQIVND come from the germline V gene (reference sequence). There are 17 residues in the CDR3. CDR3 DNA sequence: TGTGCCAGTAGTATGGCGGCTAGCGGGGGGATGGGGAATGAGCAGTTCTTC. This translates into CASSMAASGGMGNEQFF.

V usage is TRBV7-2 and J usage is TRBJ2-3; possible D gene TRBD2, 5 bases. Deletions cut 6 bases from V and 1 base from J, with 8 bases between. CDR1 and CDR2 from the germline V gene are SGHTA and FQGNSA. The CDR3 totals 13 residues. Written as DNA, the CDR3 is TGTGCCAGCAGGGGAGTCCGCACAGATACGCAGTATTTT. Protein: CASRGVRTDTQYF.